The 18 T cell receptor beta chains below were found in one sample sequenced in a study of blood T cell repertoires in COVID-19. Method: immunoSEQ multiplex PCR; TCRdb's copy keeps in-frame clones and lacks some. The sample records about 190,000 clones, about 85% being singletons. Sequencing used peripheral blood. The source is a man younger than 45 with acute or convalescent COVID-19.

In its sample, this clone was seen once. The chain combines TRBV11-2 with TRBJ1-2, with 7 positions matching TRBD1. Germline CDR1 is SGHAT and CDR2 is FQNNGV. CDR3 length: 15 amino acids. Trimming cost V 4 bases and J 7 bases; bases outside gene matches: 12. For the CDR3, the DNA is TGTGCCAGCAGCTCGTTTGTCCCAGGGGGAGCTGGCTACACCTTC. It is translated as CASSSFVPGGAGYTF.

V usage is TRBV18 and J usage is TRBJ1-1; D gene uncertain. The V gene lost 3 bases and the J gene lost 7 bases, with 12 bases spanning the gap. CDR1 is KGHSH and CDR2 is LQKENI in the germline V gene. This CDR3 is 13 amino acids long. This CDR3 reads CASSPRESLEAFF. CDR3 DNA sequence: TGTGCCAGCTCACCTAGGGAGAGCCTTGAAGCTTTCTTT. The full variable domain, rest sourced from reference TRBV18 and TRBJ1-1, is NAGVMQNPRHLVRRRGQEARLRCSPMKGHSHVYWYRQLPEEGLKFMVYLQKENIIDESGMPKERFSAEFPKEGPSILRIQQVVRGDSAAYFCASSPRESLEAFFGQGTRLTVV.

The chain couples TRBV5-6 to TRBJ2-2; a possible D gene is TRBD2 (6 bases). The CDR3 totals 13 residues. Trimming took 5 bases from V and 5 from J, leaving 10 bases between them. Per germline, CDR1 SGHDT and CDR2 YYEEEE. The CDR3 coding sequence is TGTGCCAGCAGTGCGGGATTTACCGGGGAGCTGTTTTTT. Amino acid sequence: CASSAGFTGELFF.

This chain uses TRBV28 with TRBJ2-2; D is perhaps TRBD1 (6 bases). The CDR3 extends over 16 amino acids. V lost 4 bases and J 7 bases, leaving 19 bases between the germline ends. The germline V gene encodes CDR1 MDHEN and CDR2 SYDVKM. CDR3: CASSSPGSGVNGELFF. The DNA of the CDR3 is TGTGCCAGCAGTTCGCCCGGGTCAGGGGTAAACGGGGAGCTGTTTTTT.

In DNA form, the CDR3 reads TGCGCCAGCAGTGAAAACAGGGAGACCCAGTACTTC. Translated: CASSENRETQYF. The gene calls are TRBV10-1 and TRBJ2-5; TRBD1 might be the D (5 bases). With 3 bases removed from V and 5 bases from J, the gap between germline ends came to 7 bases. Looked up from germline, CDR1 is WNHNN and CDR2 is SYGVQD (reference sequence). This CDR3 has 12 amino acids.

Points on this clone: This sample also contains other DNA sequences that code for the same CDR3. This chain connects TRBV4-1 to TRBJ1-6; 11 positions match TRBD1. J gave up 7 bases and V 4 bases, and 0 bases lay outside the gene matches. CDR1 is MGHRA, CDR2 YSYEKL, per germline. CDR3 length: 14 amino acids. CDR3 amino acids: CASSRDRGNSPLHF. For the CDR3, the DNA is TGCGCCAGCAGCCGGGACAGGGGGAATTCACCCCTCCACTTT.

The chain carries TRBV6-5 and TRBJ2-2, with TRBD2 matching 10 bases. Germline CDR1 and CDR2: MNHEY and SVGAGI. CDR3 length equals 15 residues. Trimming removed 0 bases from V and 6 bases from J; junction bases left unmatched: 1. The CDR3: CASSYSAGGPGELFF. CDR3 nucleotide sequence: TGTGCCAGCAGTTACTCAGCGGGAGGGCCCGGGGAGCTGTTTTTT.

The chain has TRBV2 and TRBJ1-1; 8 bases line up with TRBD1. The CDR3 consists of 13 residues. The V gene end was trimmed by 6 bases and the J gene end by 7 bases; junction bases not matched to a gene: 7. Germline V gene sequence: CDR1 SNHLY, CDR2 FYNNEI. The CDR3 reads CASRAGQAIEAFF. DNA for the CDR3: TGTGCCAGCAGGGCGGGACAGGCTATTGAAGCTTTCTTT.

V usage is TRBV5-5 and J usage is TRBJ2-7, with 12 positions matching TRBD2. The CDR3 consists of 17 residues. CDR1 is SGHKS and CDR2 is YYEKEE in the germline V gene (reference sequence). With 0 bases clipped from V and 7 bases from J, the junction kept 11 bases outside the gene matches. This CDR3 is CASSLAPSGGAPREQYF. The CDR3 DNA is TGTGCCAGCAGCTTGGCCCCTAGCGGGGGGGCTCCAAGGGAGCAGTACTTC.

This chain joins TRBV27 and TRBJ1-5; tentatively, D is TRBD1 (6 bases). CDR3 length equals 14 residues. The V gene lost 5 bases and the J gene lost 7 bases, with 15 bases spanning the gap. Germline CDR1 MNHEY, CDR2 SMNVEV (reference sequence). The chain's CDR3 is CASSTDSWGQPQHF. The DNA for the CDR3 is TGTGCCAGCAGTACGGACAGTTGGGGGCAGCCCCAGCATTTT.

This clone was counted a single time. V and J are TRBV28 and TRBJ1-1, with D unresolved. There are 12 residues in the CDR3. Trimming took 2 bases from V and 7 from J, leaving 8 bases between them. Germline V lookup: CDR1 MDHEN, CDR2 SYDVKM. CDR3 sequence: CASSLTGFEAFF. The CDR3 DNA reads as TGTGCCAGCAGTTTAACCGGTTTTGAAGCTTTCTTT.

In nucleotides, the CDR3 is TGTGCCAGCAGCTTGCCCCCATCTAGGGGTGAGACCCAGTACTTC. Translating it yields CASSLPPSRGETQYF. The chain is built from TRBV5-4 and TRBJ2-5; a weak D match, TRBD1 (5 bases). The CDR3 has 15 amino acids. V gave up 1 base and J gave up 5 bases, with 15 bases separating them. Germline assignment: CDR1 SGHNT and CDR2 YYREEE (reference sequence).

The CDR3 reads CASSPQRVQETQYF. CDR3 coding DNA: TGTGCCAGCAGTCCCCAACGGGTACAAGAGACCCAGTACTTC. V is TRBV6-2 or TRBV6-3 and J is TRBJ2-5, with no clear D. V lost 5 bases to trimming and J lost 2 bases, with 12 bases between them. The length of the CDR3 is 14 residues. CDR1 is MNHEY and CDR2 is SVGEGT in the germline V gene.

The chain links TRBV15 to TRBJ1-4; D is uncertain. Germline assignment: CDR1 LNHNV and CDR2 YYDKDF (reference sequence). V was trimmed by 4 bases and J by 13 bases, leaving 13 bases between them. CDR3 length: 12 residues. CDR3 amino acids: CATSKDRFGLFF. Here the CDR3 DNA reads TGTGCCACCAGCAAAGATCGGTTTGGACTGTTTTTT.

The rearrangement links TRBV19 to TRBJ1-2; D remains unclear. CDR3 length equals 17 residues. From germline, CDR1 is LNHDA and CDR2 SQIVND (reference sequence). Trimming took off 6 bases at V and 2 bases at J, with 22 bases between the two ends. CDR3 coding DNA: TGTGCCAGTAGGCCCACGCGGGGAACAAGAGGAAACTATGGCTACACCTTC. This codes for CASRPTRGTRGNYGYTF.

The chain has TRBV25-1 and TRBJ2-1; D remains unclear. V was cut by 2 bases and J by 0 bases, with 8 bases left in between. Germline V gene lookup returns CDR1 MGHDK and CDR2 SYGVNS. The CDR3 runs to 15 residues. The CDR3 nucleotides read TGTGCCAGCAGTGAACACAGAAGCTCCTACAATGAGCAGTTCTTC. This sequence encodes CASSEHRSSYNEQFF.

Comment on this clone: Different DNA sequences within this sample yield the same CDR3. V and J are TRBV6-5 and TRBJ1-1; D is ambiguous. Trimming left V 1 base short and J 1 base short, with 7 bases between. Germline V gene lookup returns CDR1 MNHEY and CDR2 SVGAGI. There are 14 residues in the CDR3. CDR3 region: CASSYYGGNTEAFF. CDR3 nucleotide sequence: TGTGCCAGCAGTTACTATGGCGGGAACACTGAAGCTTTCTTT.

The chain is built from TRBV30 and TRBJ1-2; 9 nucleotides align to TRBD1. Germline V gene lookup returns CDR1 GTSNPN and CDR2 SVGIG (reference sequence). The CDR3 sequence is 13 residues long. In nucleotides, the CDR3 is TGTGCTCTCCCAACAGGGGGCGGTTTGGGCTACACCTTC. Translation: CALPTGGGLGYTF.